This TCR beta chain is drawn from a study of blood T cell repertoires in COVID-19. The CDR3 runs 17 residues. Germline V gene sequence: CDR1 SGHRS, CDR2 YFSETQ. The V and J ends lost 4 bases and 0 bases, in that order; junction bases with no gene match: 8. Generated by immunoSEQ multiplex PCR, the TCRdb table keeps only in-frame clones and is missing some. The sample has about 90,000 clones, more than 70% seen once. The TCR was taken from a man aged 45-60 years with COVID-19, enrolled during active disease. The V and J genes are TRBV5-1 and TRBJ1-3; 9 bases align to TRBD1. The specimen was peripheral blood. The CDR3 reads CASSPQTGGNSGNTIYF. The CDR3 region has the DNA TGCGCCAGCAGCCCACAGACAGGGGGTAACTCTGGAAACACCATATATTTT.